The clone carrying this T cell receptor beta chain was detected a few times. This entry is derived from a study of Graves' ophthalmopathy and Graves' hyperthyroidism. The study amplified TCR beta CDR3 regions using RNA transcripts. HTBI primers were employed in first-round RT-PCR, then a second-round multiplex PCR followed. From the multiplex PCR reads, TCRdb called clonotypes with MiXCR, one entry per CDR3 protein. Among 500,000 to 600,000 distinct CDR3 sequences listed, approximately 37% were seen once. This CDR3 has 13 residues. Germline V gives CDR1 SGHTA, CDR2 FQGNSA. Trimming stripped 9 bases from V and 6 bases from J, with 16 bases between.

Sequenced material: peripheral blood or thyroid tissue (not recorded which). The genes are TRBV7-2 and TRBJ2-3; D tentatively reads TRBD1 or TRBD2 (5 bases each). The clonotype was recovered from an adult man with Graves' hyperthyroidism. The CDR3 coding sequence is TGTGCCAGTAGTATGGGTCGGGACGATACGCAGTATTTT. Translating it yields CASSMGRDDTQYF. Using reference TRBV7-2 and TRBJ2-3 for the parts outside the CDR3, the full variable domain is GAGVSQSPSNKVTEKGKDVELRCDPISGHTALYWYRQSLGQGLEFLIYFQGNSAPDKSGLPSDRFSAERTGGSVSTLTIQRTQQEDSAVYLCASSMGRDDTQYFGPGTRLTVL.